Sequencing of this TCR beta chain was carried out in a study of Graves' ophthalmopathy and Graves' hyperthyroidism. Study-level information: Blood was drawn at initial diagnosis, before any treatment.

As the template, RNA transcripts were used to amplify TCR beta CDR3 regions. Scientists carried out first-round RT-PCR using HTBI primers and then a second-round multiplex PCR. From the multiplex PCR reads, TCRdb called clonotypes with MiXCR, one entry per CDR3 protein. This sample carries 200,000 to 250,000 distinct CDR3 sequences, 45% to 55% of them seen once, and the ten largest clones take roughly 50%. This clonotype was picked up a small number of times. Other autoimmune diseases, uncontrolled infections, pregnancy and lactation each led to patient exclusion. Each diagnosis was determined on the basis of clinical symptoms, serum thyroxine, TRAb, thyroid ultrasound and orbital computed tomography. PBMCs were isolated from a roughly 10 ml sample of fresh peripheral blood. The sequencing sample was made of peripheral blood. The TCR originated in an adult man with Graves' ophthalmopathy.

CDR3 sequence: CASSLDGLRYGYTF. In nucleotides, the CDR3 is TGTGCCAGCAGCTTGGACGGACTGCGCTATGGCTACACCTTC. The chain combines TRBV11-2 with TRBJ1-2, with unresolved D. Germline V lookup: CDR1 SGHAT, CDR2 FQNNGV. This CDR3 is built from 14 residues. With 3 bases removed from V and 4 bases from J, the gap between germline ends came to 12 bases.